One sample yielded the 30 T cell receptor beta chains listed below, sequenced in a study of blood T cell repertoires in COVID-19. TCRdb's table, derived via immunoSEQ multiplex PCR, lists solely in-frame clones and lacks some. Here the sample spans over 85,000 clones, 84% being singletons. Sequencing was done on a sample of peripheral blood. The receptor source for this set is a man aged 35-49 years with active or convalescent COVID-19.

The gene calls are TRBV19 and TRBJ1-4; TRBD1 aligns across 9 bases. This CDR3 comprises 14 residues. Per germline, CDR1 LNHDA and CDR2 SQIVND (reference sequence). V dropped 7 bases and J dropped 7; count of bases not matched to a gene: 7. The CDR3 protein is CASNNRGLGEKLFF. The DNA of the CDR3 is TGTGCCAGTAATAACAGGGGGCTGGGTGAAAAACTGTTTTTT. Full variable domain (remainder filled in from reference TRBV19 and TRBJ1-4): DGGITQSPKYLFRKEGQNVTLSCEQNLNHDAMYWYRQDPGQGLRLIYYSQIVNDFQKGDIAEGYSVSREKKESFPLTVTSAQKNPTAFYLCASNNRGLGEKLFFGSGTQLSVL.

A single count supports this clone. The chain combines TRBV19 with TRBJ2-2; D possibly corresponds to TRBD1 (6 bases). The CDR3 is made up of 17 amino acids. The V and J ends lost 6 bases and 0 bases respectively, with 17 bases between them. Germline V gene data show CDR1 as LNHDA and CDR2 as SQIVND (reference sequence). The DNA for the CDR3 is TGTGCCAGTAGCAATCGCCTCGGGACAACGAACACCGGGGAGCTGTTTTTT. Its translation: CASSNRLGTTNTGELFF.

This chain uses TRBV21-1 with TRBJ1-5. TRBV21-1 is reported as a pseudogene. The CDR3 has 12 amino acids. CDR3 protein: CASRSSNQPQHF. Written as DNA, the CDR3 is TGTGCCAGCAGGTCGAGCAATCAGCCCCAGCATTTT.

The rearrangement links TRBV19 to TRBJ1-2, with 9 bases aligning to TRBD1. This CDR3 is built from 14 residues. J gave up 3 bases and V 7 bases, and 6 bases lay outside the gene matches. The germline V gene has CDR1 LNHDA and CDR2 SQIVND (reference sequence). The CDR3 DNA follows: TGTGCCAGTACCCCCCGGGACAGGGACTATGGCTACACCTTC. Translation: CASTPRDRDYGYTF.

The genes are TRBV4-3 and TRBJ2-7, with 7 positions matching TRBD1. V lost 4 bases, J lost 9 bases, and 9 bases stayed unmatched. CDR1 is LGHNA and CDR2 is YSLEER in the germline V gene. The CDR3 contains 13 residues. CDR3: CASSLRQGDGQYF. CDR3 coding DNA: TGCGCCAGCAGCCTCAGGCAGGGGGACGGGCAGTACTTC.

This clone was counted only a few times. V usage is TRBV6-6 and J usage is TRBJ1-5; maybe TRBD1 (5 bases). V was pared by 4 bases and J by 1 base, with 8 bases between. Germline values: CDR1 MNHNY, CDR2 SVGAGI (reference sequence). CDR3 length equals 14 residues. In DNA, the CDR3 is TGTGCCAGCAGTTTCGGGGGAAGCAATCAGCCCCAGCATTTT. Protein: CASSFGGSNQPQHF.

The chain combines TRBV2 with TRBJ1-5; D remains ambiguous. Trimming took off 10 bases at V and 2 bases at J, with 15 bases between the two ends. The CDR3 runs to 14 residues. The germline V gene has CDR1 SNHLY and CDR2 FYNNEI. The CDR3 nucleotides are TGTGCCACCTCCCCCCAGGATGGCAATCAGCCCCAGCATTTT. Protein: CATSPQDGNQPQHF.

The chain is built from TRBV4-3 and TRBJ1-4; unclear D gene. Between the trimmed V and J ends, which lost 0 bases and 7 bases, there was a span of 15 bases. From germline, CDR1 is LGHNA and CDR2 YSLEER. There are 16 residues in the CDR3. CDR3 residues: CASSQETGGRGEKLFF. In DNA form, the CDR3 reads TGCGCCAGCAGCCAAGAGACGGGAGGTCGTGGTGAAAAACTGTTTTTT.

The chain links TRBV10-3 to TRBJ2-3; perhaps TRBD1 as D (6 bases). V was shortened by 11 bases and J by 2 bases, with 14 bases between the two germline ends. Per the germline V gene, CDR1 is ENHRY and CDR2 is SYGVKD. CDR3 length: 13 amino acids. The chain's CDR3 is CAVRDIATDTQYF. The CDR3 DNA is TGTGCCGTCCGGGACATCGCCACAGATACGCAGTATTTT.

This rearrangement joins TRBV30 to TRBJ2-5, with unresolved D. Per germline, CDR1 GTSNPN and CDR2 SVGIG (reference sequence). The CDR3 has 11 amino acids. The V gene lost 2 bases and the J gene lost 5 bases, with 6 bases spanning the gap. This CDR3 reads CAWSYRETQYF. The CDR3 DNA follows: TGTGCCTGGAGTTATCGGGAGACCCAGTACTTC.

This clone was seen a handful of times. The chain links TRBV7-3 to TRBJ1-4, with D perhaps TRBD1 (5 bases). This CDR3 comprises 16 residues. Germline V lookup: CDR1 SGHTA, CDR2 FQGTGA. Trimming removed 5 bases from V and 2 bases from J, with 15 bases in between. The CDR3 region has the DNA TGTGCCAGCAGCCAGCAGCGGAGGGGTACTAATGAAAAACTGTTTTTT. This encodes CASSQQRRGTNEKLFF.

The rearrangement joins TRBV19 to TRBJ1-1; 8 bases fit TRBD1. This CDR3 has 16 amino acids. Germline V gene data show CDR1 as LNHDA and CDR2 as SQIVND (reference sequence). The J segment lost 1 base and the V segment lost 8 bases, leaving 12 bases of the junction unmatched. In nucleotides, the CDR3 is TGTGCCAGTTTTCGTACCGATACAGGGGGGAACACTGAAGCTTTCTTT. This gives the protein CASFRTDTGGNTEAFF.

A single count supports this clone. J is TRBJ1-4 and V is TRBV3-1 (or the pseudogene TRBV3-2); no definite D call. The V end lost 4 bases, the J end lost 3 bases, and 9 bases lay between the germline ends. The V gene's germline CDR1 is LGHDT and CDR2 YNNKEL (reference sequence). The CDR3 sequence is 14 residues long. CDR3 sequence reads: CASSPSGANEKLFF. Written as DNA, the CDR3 is TGTGCCAGCAGCCCCTCGGGTGCTAATGAAAAACTGTTTTTT.

The chain combines TRBV19 with TRBJ2-4; the match to TRBD1 covers 10 bases. Germline V gene data show CDR1 as LNHDA and CDR2 as SQIVND (reference sequence). The CDR3 has 14 residues. V dropped 3 bases and J dropped 7; count of bases not matched to a gene: 3. The CDR3 spells CASSIGTGANIQYF. In DNA form, the CDR3 reads TGTGCCAGTAGTATTGGGACAGGGGCGAACATTCAGTACTTC.

The J gene is TRBJ2-5, the V gene TRBV5-1; 7 bases are shared with TRBD2. With V trimmed by 4 bases and J by 2 bases, 5 bases remained unmatched. This CDR3 comprises 14 residues. Germline V CDR1 and CDR2: SGHRS, YFSETQ. This CDR3 reads CASSRDYSQETQYF. CDR3 nucleotide sequence: TGCGCCAGCAGCCGGGACTATTCACAAGAGACCCAGTACTTC.

The CDR3: CASSSTGGSTEAFF. The CDR3 nucleotides read TGTGCCAGCAGTTCGACAGGGGGGAGCACTGAAGCTTTCTTT. The J gene is TRBJ1-1, the V gene TRBV7-3; 9 bases match TRBD1. This CDR3 is 14 amino acids long. V shed 6 bases and J 4 bases; nucleotides not matched to a gene: 6. Germline values: CDR1 SGHTA, CDR2 FQGTGA.

The CDR3 loop reads CASSFRSGTANEKLFF. The CDR3 coding sequence is TGTGCCAGCAGTTTTCGCTCCGGGACAGCTAATGAAAAACTGTTTTTT. The V and J genes are TRBV28 and TRBJ1-4, with TRBD1 matching 7 bases. CDR1 MDHEN and CDR2 SYDVKM come from the germline V gene. The CDR3 has 16 amino acids. The ends lost 3 bases at V and 3 bases at J; junction bases unmatched: 7.

The CDR3 region is CASRAGEADTQYF. DNA for the CDR3: TGTGCCAGCAGGGCCGGGGAAGCGGATACGCAGTATTTT. The chain combines TRBV5-4 with TRBJ2-3; TRBD2 might be the D (5 bases). V was clipped by 5 bases and J by 6 bases, with 13 bases between them. CDR1 and CDR2 from the germline V gene are SGHNT and YYREEE (reference sequence). CDR3 size: 13 residues.

The rearrangement links TRBV6-2 or TRBV6-3 to TRBJ1-6, with a tentative D call TRBD1 (5 bases). CDR1 MNHEY and CDR2 SVGEGT come from the germline V gene. Between the trimmed V and J ends, which lost 2 bases and 6 bases, there was a span of 14 bases. The CDR3 runs to 16 residues. The DNA of the CDR3 is TGTGCCAGCAGTTACCGGGGGACGTGGGTTAATTCACCCCTCCACTTT. Translation gives CASSYRGTWVNSPLHF.

J is TRBJ2-1 and V is TRBV4-2; 11 bases are a match to TRBD2. There are 19 residues in the CDR3. With V trimmed by 0 bases and J by 0 bases, 7 bases remained unmatched. The germline V gene has CDR1 LGHNA and CDR2 YNFKEQ. For the CDR3, the DNA is TGTGCCAGCAGCCAAGATGGGCATAGCGGGGGGGGCTCCTACAATGAGCAGTTCTTC. It codes for CASSQDGHSGGGSYNEQFF.

V and J are TRBV5-1 and TRBJ2-5, with 7 bases aligning to TRBD2. The junction had 6 bases not matched to a gene; V was cut back by 5 bases and J by 5 bases. The length of the CDR3 is 13 residues. Germline values: CDR1 SGHRS, CDR2 YFSETQ. The CDR3 region is CASRSQGGETQYF. Written as DNA, the CDR3 is TGCGCCAGCAGATCTCAGGGAGGGGAGACCCAGTACTTC.

The chain combines TRBV30 with TRBJ1-3; a possible D gene is TRBD1 (5 bases). The ends were cut back, 0 bases at V and 4 bases at J, with 13 bases in the middle. The CDR3 has 15 residues. Germline V gene data show CDR1 as GTSNPN and CDR2 as SVGIG (reference sequence). The CDR3 coding sequence is TGTGCCTGGAGTGTGAGTCAGGGAACAGGAAACACCATATATTTT. It translates to CAWSVSQGTGNTIYF.

The chain employs TRBV29-1 and TRBJ1-1, with 9 bases identical to TRBD1. The CDR3 consists of 15 residues. Germline V lookup: CDR1 SQVTM, CDR2 ANQGSEA. J gave up 1 base and V 7 bases, and 10 bases lay outside the gene matches. This CDR3 is CSGVQGARGNTEAFF. CDR3 DNA: TGCAGCGGCGTACAGGGGGCGAGGGGGAACACTGAAGCTTTCTTT.

The V gene is TRBV28, the J gene TRBJ1-1; 10 bases align to TRBD1. The V gene's germline CDR1 is MDHEN and CDR2 SYDVKM. The V gene end was trimmed by 7 bases and the J gene end by 3 bases; junction bases not matched to a gene: 8. The CDR3 consists of 15 residues. The CDR3: CASTDPGTGDTEAFF. CDR3 DNA: TGTGCCAGCACTGACCCCGGGACAGGGGACACTGAAGCTTTCTTT.

The V gene is TRBV4-3, the J gene TRBJ2-3, with 7 bases matching TRBD2. With 0 bases clipped from V and 4 bases from J, the junction kept 10 bases outside the gene matches. The length of the CDR3 is 17 residues. Germline V gives CDR1 LGHNA, CDR2 YSLEER. The CDR3 here is CASSQEATSFRADTQYF. Here the CDR3 DNA reads TGCGCCAGCAGCCAAGAGGCGACTAGCTTCAGGGCAGATACGCAGTATTTT.

The genes are TRBV10-3 and TRBJ1-1; tentatively, D is TRBD1 (6 bases). The CDR3 loop spans 14 amino acids. In germline, CDR1 is ENHRY, CDR2 SYGVKD. Trimming cost V 6 bases and J 0 bases, with 11 bases left between them. In DNA, the CDR3 is TGTGCCATCAGGAGACAGGATTTGAACACTGAAGCTTTCTTT. Residues: CAIRRQDLNTEAFF.

The chain combines TRBV6-4 with TRBJ2-3; 8 nucleotides align to TRBD2. Germline V CDR1 and CDR2: MRHNA, SNTAGT. The V segment lost 2 bases and the J segment 5 bases; nucleotides outside the gene matches: 6. This CDR3 contains 15 residues. CDR3 DNA: TGTGCCAGCAGTGACAGACTAGCGAATTTAGATACGCAGTATTTT. Translation: CASSDRLANLDTQYF.

This chain uses TRBV6-5 with TRBJ1-2; D gene uncertain. Between the trimmed V and J ends, which lost 0 bases and 0 bases, there was a span of 5 bases. The CDR3 runs to 14 residues. CDR1 is MNHEY and CDR2 is SVGAGI in the germline V gene. CDR3 nucleotide sequence: TGTGCCAGCAGTTACTCACTAGCTAACTATGGCTACACCTTC. This encodes CASSYSLANYGYTF.

This rearrangement joins TRBV6-5 to TRBJ1-5; D perhaps matches TRBD1 (6 bases). Per the germline V gene, CDR1 is MNHEY and CDR2 is SVGAGI. Trimming took off 6 bases at V and 3 bases at J, with 15 bases between the two ends. The CDR3 totals 15 residues. This CDR3 is CASSDPGGSNQPQHF. In DNA form, the CDR3 reads TGTGCCAGCAGCGACCCGGGGGGCTCCAATCAGCCCCAGCATTTT.

The chain employs TRBV3-1 (or the pseudogene TRBV3-2) and TRBJ2-7; 7 bases agree with TRBD1. The V gene's germline CDR1 is LGHDT and CDR2 YNNKEL (reference sequence). CDR3 length: 16 residues. The junction had 6 bases not matched to a gene; V was cut back by 0 bases and J by 1 base. The CDR3 reads CASSQERQGRSYEQYF. CDR3 bases: TGTGCCAGCAGCCAAGAAAGACAGGGAAGGTCCTACGAGCAGTACTTC.